These 16 T cell receptor beta chains originate from one sample sequenced in a study of glioma-infiltrating T cells. Amplification of TCR alpha and beta CDR3 regions from RNA used iRepertoire nested multiplex PCR. One entry per CDR3 protein, called by TCRdb with MiXCR from the multiplex PCR reads. The sample carries over 130,000 distinct CDR3 sequences, roughly two fifths recorded once. Sequencing input: glioma tissue, nonneoplastic brain tissue, or PBMCs (not recorded which). The receptor set was obtained from a human donor with low-grade glioma or glioblastoma, undergoing nonglioma brain surgery, or in good health (not recorded which).

A few counts support this clonotype. A read error may account for a junction end that differs from germline. The gene calls are TRBV6-2 or TRBV6-3 and TRBJ2-7; D might be TRBD2 (6 bases). Germline V lookup: CDR1 MNHEY, CDR2 SVGEGT. The CDR3 is 13 residues long. CDR3: CASSYSGTWEQYF. Written as DNA, the CDR3 is TGTGCCAGCAGCTACTCAGGGACTTGGGAGCAGTACTTC.

CDR3 residues: CASSLVTIAGEQYF. The CDR3 DNA reads TGTGCCAGCAGCTTAGTGACCATAGCGGGAGAGCAGTACTTC. The chain employs TRBV7-2 and TRBJ2-7; TRBD2 matches at 8 bases. CDR3 length equals 14 residues. Per germline, CDR1 SGHTA and CDR2 FQGNSA. The J segment lost 7 bases and the V segment lost 1 base, leaving 6 bases of the junction unmatched.

The chain has TRBV19 and TRBJ1-2; possibly TRBD1 for D (6 bases). Germline V gene data show CDR1 as LNHDA and CDR2 as SQIVND (reference sequence). The CDR3 has 12 residues. V shed 5 bases and J shed 6 bases, with 10 bases lying between them. The CDR3 spells CASSPRTDGYTF. The CDR3 DNA reads as TGTGCCAGTAGTCCCCGGACAGATGGCTACACCTTC.

A few counts support this clonotype. CDR3 protein: CASSLGTAGETQYF. Written as DNA, the CDR3 is TGTGCCAGCAGCTTAGGGACAGCGGGAGAGACCCAGTACTTC. The rearrangement uses TRBV7-9 and TRBJ2-5; TRBD1 or TRBD2 may be the D gene (6 bases each). The CDR3 covers 14 residues. Trimming took off 1 base at V and 4 bases at J, with 10 bases between the two ends. Germline CDR1 and CDR2: SEHNR and FQNEAQ (reference sequence). Full variable domain (missing parts from reference TRBV7-9 and TRBJ2-5): DTGVSQNPRHKITKRGQNVTFRCDPISEHNRLYWYRQTLGQGPEFLTYFQNEAQLEKSRLLSDRFSAERPKGSFSTLEIQRTEQGDSAMYLCASSLGTAGETQYFGPGTRLLVL.

The chain uses TRBV6-5 and TRBJ2-7, with D possibly being TRBD2 (5 bases). Trimming removed 6 bases at V and 7 bases at J, with 13 bases between. Per the germline V gene, CDR1 is MNHEY and CDR2 is SVGAGI. CDR3 length: 12 amino acids. In DNA form, the CDR3 reads TGTGCCAGCAGGGGAGCCTTAAGAGAGCAGTACTTC. Residues: CASRGALREQYF.

In the case of this clonotype: One end of the junction varies from germline; a read error may be responsible. V is TRBV7-2 and J is TRBJ2-3; the D is unclear. The CDR3 consists of 13 residues. Germline assignment: CDR1 SGHTA and CDR2 FQGNSA. CDR3 region: CASSQDIADTQCF. CDR3 DNA: TGTGCCAGCAGCCAAGACATTGCGGATACGCAGTGTTTT.

This clonotype was seen only a few times. The J gene is TRBJ1-6, the V gene TRBV7-8; 9 positions match TRBD1. The CDR3 length is 15 residues. The V gene's germline CDR1 is SGHVS and CDR2 FQNEAQ. Trimming removed 2 bases from V and 7 bases from J; junction bases left unmatched: 3. CDR3 DNA sequence: TGTGCCAGCAGCTTAACGGACAGGGGAAATTCACCCCTCCACTTT. Translation: CASSLTDRGNSPLHF.

The chain uses TRBV18 and TRBJ2-3; D is ambiguous. CDR1 is KGHSH and CDR2 is LQKENI in the germline V gene. The CDR3 contains 13 residues. Trimming shortened V by 2 bases and J by 4 bases, and 7 bases separated the two germline ends. The CDR3 region is CASSPSQSDTQYF. CDR3 sequence (DNA): TGTGCCAGCTCACCATCACAGTCAGATACGCAGTATTTT.

This clonotype has just a few counts. The V gene is TRBV6-1, the J gene TRBJ2-1, with 7 bases fitting TRBD1. Looked up from germline, CDR1 is MNHNS and CDR2 is SASEGT. The CDR3 extends over 13 amino acids. V shed 9 bases, J shed 4 bases, and the junction held 6 bases outside the gene matches. Here the CDR3 reads CASRQGQYNEQFF. CDR3 nucleotide sequence: TGTGCCAGTAGACAGGGCCAATACAATGAGCAGTTCTTC.

This clonotype was counted once. This chain connects TRBV7-9 to TRBJ1-1, with D uncertain. Trimming took off 6 bases at V and 3 bases at J, with 8 bases between the two ends. Germline V CDR1 and CDR2: SEHNR, FQNEAQ (reference sequence). The CDR3 totals 12 residues. The CDR3 sequence: CASSGMDTEAFF. As DNA, the CDR3 is TGTGCCAGCAGTGGTATGGACACTGAAGCTTTCTTT.

This clonotype turned up a few times. V and J are TRBV6-2 or TRBV6-3 and TRBJ2-7; 9 bases align to TRBD2. The germline V gene has CDR1 MNHEY and CDR2 SVGEGT. V was pared by 5 bases and J by 5 bases, with 7 bases of the junction left unmatched. The CDR3 totals 14 residues. Here the CDR3 DNA reads TGTGCCAGCAGTCCGAGTAGCGGGAGCCACGAGCAGTACTTC. Encoded protein: CASSPSSGSHEQYF.

This clonotype showed up many times. This rearrangement joins TRBV10-2 to TRBJ2-5; D is possibly TRBD1 (7 bases). The CDR3 covers 14 residues. Trimming stripped 6 bases from V and 0 bases from J, with 11 bases between. Germline V gene data show CDR1 as WSHSY and CDR2 as SAAADI. CDR3 in amino acids: CASREGAYQETQYF. CDR3 sequence (DNA): TGCGCCAGCAGGGAGGGGGCGTACCAAGAGACCCAGTACTTC.

This rearrangement joins TRBV4-2 to TRBJ2-3; D ambiguous. This CDR3 has 14 amino acids. V was cut by 6 bases and J by 5 bases, with 15 bases left in between. In germline, CDR1 is LGHNA, CDR2 YNFKEQ. In DNA, the CDR3 is TGTGCCAGCAGATCGACGGCGAAGGGAGATACGCAGTATTTT. Amino acid sequence: CASRSTAKGDTQYF.

The chain carries TRBV20-1 and TRBJ2-7, with D possibly being TRBD1 (6 bases). Trimming stripped 5 bases from V and 6 bases from J, with 11 bases between. Germline assignment: CDR1 DFQATT and CDR2 SNEGSKA (reference sequence). The CDR3 has 11 residues. CDR3 DNA: TGCAGTGCTCTACAGGGCCTCGAGCAGTACTTC. It is translated as CSALQGLEQYF.

The chain carries TRBV29-1 and TRBJ2-3; D is unresolved. This CDR3 contains 11 residues. Germline CDR1 SQVTM, CDR2 ANQGSEA. Trimming took 5 bases from V and 4 from J, leaving 7 bases between them. The CDR3 sequence is CSVTDADTQYF. CDR3 nucleotides: TGCAGCGTTACGGACGCAGATACGCAGTATTTT.

The V and J genes are TRBV6-2 or TRBV6-3 and TRBJ2-1; 7 bases map to TRBD2. This CDR3 has 18 amino acids. J was trimmed by 8 bases and V by 6 bases; bases with no gene match: 22. Per germline, CDR1 MNHEY and CDR2 SVGEGT. The CDR3 is CASSYPTSAGRTSDEQFF. CDR3 in DNA: TGTGCCAGCAGCTACCCTACTAGCGCGGGGCGCACGTCGGATGAGCAGTTCTTC.